This T cell receptor (beta chain) was identified during a study of T cell responses to AZD1222 COVID-19 vaccine. A word on this clone: What it recognizes is unknown.

Germline lookup yields CDR1 SNHLY and CDR2 FYNNEI. The CDR3 loop spans 11 amino acids. The ends were cut back, 1 base at V and 15 bases at J, with 9 bases in the middle. TCRdb's copy holds only in-frame clones and misses some; the assay was immunoSEQ multiplex PCR. The table lists some 64,000 clones, around 90% of them singletons. The study, taken as a whole, reports: Spike was spanned by vaccine-associated CD4 TCRs, which were dominant at 160-218 and 743-854. It should be noted that donors were predominantly white British and more often female, and clonal diversity was possibly underestimated. Baseline serology detected seropositivity in only six AZD1222 recipients.

This chain links TRBV2 with TRBJ1-4, with D perhaps TRBD1 (6 bases). This clonotype originated in an adult who received the MenACWY meningococcal vaccine as a control. The input for sequencing was peripheral blood, taken 28 days after the second dose of the MenACWY control vaccine. DNA of the CDR3: TGTGCCAGCAGTGAAGGGGGGCGGGTGTTTTTT. Protein sequence: CASSEGGRVFF.